This T cell receptor (beta chain) was captured in a study of response to subunit inactivated influenza vaccine. Germline CDR1 and CDR2: SGDLS and YYNGEE. Trimming pared 0 bases from V and 9 bases from J, leaving 7 bases between. The CDR3 extends over 13 amino acids. A few counts support this clonotype. TCRdb redid the calling of the RT-PCR reads with MiXCR, one entry per CDR3 protein. This table has about 570,000 distinct CDR3 sequences, over 9.5% appearing once. This receptor was obtained from a man aged 50 to 59 who received an inactivated influenza vaccine. The V call is TRBV9, the J call TRBJ1-6; D remains unclear. The sequenced sample was PBMCs from blood, obtained on the day of vaccination. This CDR3 reads CASSVATTSPLHF. CDR3 sequence (DNA): TGTGCCAGCAGCGTAGCTACAACTTCACCCCTCCACTTT.